The 28 T cell receptor beta chains presented below share a single source sample, sequenced in a study of blood T cells in healthy people across ages. The authors ran a second PCR of 7 to 11 cycles using a sample-barcoded 5' primer and a J-beta primer mix. MiXCR, run by TCRdb on the 5' RACE reads, gives a single entry per CDR3 protein. Of about a million distinct CDR3 sequences in the sample, approximately 38% were seen once. What was sequenced was blood. Source of these receptors: a man aged 18 to 35 in good health.

This clonotype was observed a few times. This chain connects TRBV4-3 to TRBJ1-6; 7 bases line up with TRBD1. There are 14 residues in the CDR3. With V trimmed by 0 bases and J by 8 bases, 1 base remained unmatched. Germline CDR1 and CDR2: LGHNA and YSLEER. CDR3 region: CASSQDDRDSPLHF. CDR3 nucleotides: TGCGCCAGCAGCCAAGACGACAGGGATTCACCCCTCCACTTT.

The chain links TRBV20-1 to TRBJ2-1, with 9 bases that match TRBD1. CDR3 length: 15 amino acids. Looked up from germline, CDR1 is DFQATT and CDR2 is SNEGSKA (reference sequence). Trimming removed 0 bases from V and 9 bases from J; junction bases left unmatched: 9. Here the CDR3 reads CSARDGDREGGEQFF. CDR3 sequence (DNA): TGCAGTGCTAGAGATGGGGACAGGGAAGGGGGTGAGCAGTTCTTC.

This clonotype was counted between two and nine times. The gene calls are TRBV20-1 and TRBJ1-1; 7 bases are a match to TRBD1. The length of the CDR3 is 15 residues. With V trimmed by 4 bases and J by 6 bases, 14 bases remained unmatched. Germline V lookup: CDR1 DFQATT, CDR2 SNEGSKA (reference sequence). The CDR3 nucleotides read TGCAGTGCTACAAGACAGGGTCGAAGAGGCGCTGAAGCTTTCTTT. Its protein is CSATRQGRRGAEAFF.

The chain joins TRBV20-1 to TRBJ1-1; D remains ambiguous. Looked up from germline, CDR1 is DFQATT and CDR2 is SNEGSKA (reference sequence). This CDR3 spans 11 amino acids. Trimming removed 6 bases from V and 3 bases from J, with 8 bases in between. CDR3 region: CSANRDTEAFF. CDR3 bases: TGCAGTGCCAACCGGGACACTGAAGCTTTCTTT.

The chain combines TRBV5-1 with TRBJ2-1; D is unclear. Germline CDR1 and CDR2: SGHRS and YFSETQ. The CDR3 totals 16 residues. With 0 bases removed from V and 4 bases from J, the gap between germline ends came to 14 bases. The CDR3 bases are TGCGCCAGCAGCTTGGACGGCGGCCGCGGTTACAATGAGCAGTTCTTC. It is translated as CASSLDGGRGYNEQFF.

This clonotype came up many times. V usage is TRBV7-3 and J usage is TRBJ2-1, with a tentative D call TRBD2 (5 bases). This CDR3 region has 16 residues. Per the germline V gene, CDR1 is SGHTA and CDR2 is FQGTGA. V was trimmed by 0 bases and J by 2 bases, leaving 11 bases between them. The CDR3: CASSLTLAGAYNEQFF. The CDR3 nucleotides read TGTGCCAGCAGCTTAACGTTGGCGGGCGCCTACAATGAGCAGTTCTTC.

About this clonotype itself: It may be a read error: a sequence one base away is much more abundant. The chain is built from TRBV27 and TRBJ2-5; D unresolved. Germline CDR1 reads MNHEY; CDR2 reads SMNVEV (reference sequence). The CDR3 loop spans 15 amino acids. CDR3 in amino acids: CASSPDARSQETLYF. In DNA, the CDR3 is TGTGCCAGCAGTCCCGACGCTAGAAGTCAAGAGACCCTGTACTTC.

CDR3 DNA: TGTGCCAGCAGTTTGTCCGGGGGGGAGAATGAGCAGTTCTTC. It codes for CASSLSGGENEQFF. The chain recombines TRBV12-3 or TRBV12-4 with TRBJ2-1; 8 nucleotides match TRBD2. Trimming took 3 bases from V and 7 from J; bases not matched to a gene: 5. CDR3 length: 14 residues.

The rearrangement joins TRBV7-3 to TRBJ2-1; 7 bases line up with TRBD1. The CDR3 length is 16 residues. Per germline, CDR1 SGHTA and CDR2 FQGTGA. The V and J ends lost 5 bases and 5 bases, in that order; junction bases with no gene match: 12. CDR3 nucleotide sequence: TGTGCCAGCAGCAACCGGGCCGGGACAGTGAACAATGAGCAGTTCTTC. As protein: CASSNRAGTVNNEQFF.

This clonotype appeared a few times. In nucleotides, the CDR3 is TGTGCCAGCTCACTCACATTCGATGAGCAGTTCTTC. This encodes CASSLTFDEQFF. The V gene is TRBV18, the J gene TRBJ2-1; no definite D call. The CDR3 spans 12 residues. Trimming pared 4 bases from V and 8 bases from J, leaving 9 bases between. In germline, CDR1 is KGHSH, CDR2 LQKENI.

In this sample, this clonotype turned up a few times. V gene TRBV7-2 combines with J gene TRBJ2-1; D might be TRBD2 (5 bases). Germline lookup yields CDR1 SGHTA and CDR2 FQGNSA. This CDR3 has 14 residues. Trimming stripped 5 bases from V and 3 bases from J, with 11 bases between. The CDR3 loop is CASSRRLIYNEQFF. The CDR3 DNA is TGTGCCAGCAGCCGGAGGTTAATCTACAATGAGCAGTTCTTC.

The chain couples TRBV5-1 to TRBJ2-2; D call uncertain. V lost 2 bases and J lost 6, with 8 bases in between. CDR1 is SGHRS, CDR2 YFSETQ, per germline. The CDR3 consists of 13 residues. CDR3: CASSLSEPGELFF. DNA for the CDR3: TGCGCCAGCAGCTTATCTGAGCCCGGGGAGCTGTTTTTT.

Only a few counts were recorded for this clonotype. The rearrangement joins TRBV9 to TRBJ2-4, with D perhaps matching TRBD1 (5 bases). V lost 4 bases and J 1 base, leaving 12 bases between the germline ends. CDR1 is SGDLS and CDR2 is YYNGEE in the germline V gene. This CDR3 contains 15 residues. The CDR3 protein is CASSPQAGAKNIQYF. The CDR3 coding sequence is TGTGCCAGCAGCCCCCAGGCAGGGGCCAAAAACATTCAGTACTTC.

The chain couples TRBV4-3 to TRBJ2-7; unclear D gene. The CDR3 contains 13 residues. Trimming left V 3 bases short and J 5 bases short, with 11 bases between. The germline CDR1 and CDR2 sequences are LGHNA and YSLEER. In DNA form, the CDR3 reads TGCGCCAGCAGCCAGGCAACGGCCGACGAGCAGTACTTC. Its protein product is CASSQATADEQYF.

The V gene is TRBV4-1, the J gene TRBJ1-2, with D possibly matching TRBD1 (6 bases). The V end was cut by 7 bases, the J end by 7 bases, with 31 bases between. The CDR3 is 18 amino acids. Germline V CDR1 and CDR2: MGHRA, YSYEKL. The CDR3 nucleotides are TGCGCCAGCAATGATCCCCCCCGTAGATCCGGGACAAAAGTTGGCTACACCTTC. Translation: CASNDPPRRSGTKVGYTF.

Worth noting for this clonotype: This may stem from a read error, because a much larger clone lies one nucleotide away. The chain couples TRBV7-6 to TRBJ2-3; D is unresolved. V was trimmed by 5 bases and J by 4 bases, leaving 13 bases between them. This CDR3 has 14 residues. The germline CDR1 and CDR2 sequences are SGHVS and FNYEAQ. CDR3: CASSVLTDADTQYF. Here the CDR3 DNA reads TGTGCCAGCAGCGTACTTACGGATGCAGATACGCAGTATTTT.

This clonotype was seen a handful of times. This rearrangement joins TRBV7-9 to TRBJ1-2; weak D call: TRBD1 (6 bases). With 4 bases removed from V and 4 bases from J, the gap between germline ends came to 19 bases. There are 16 residues in the CDR3. The germline CDR1 and CDR2 sequences are SEHNR and FQNEAQ (reference sequence). The CDR3 loop is CASSSGVGRNFYGYTF. The DNA for the CDR3 is TGTGCCAGCAGCTCAGGGGTCGGTAGAAACTTCTATGGCTACACCTTC.

The sample holds many counts of this clonotype. The chain links TRBV29-1 to TRBJ1-1; D unresolved. The CDR3 runs to 12 residues. The germline V and J ends were trimmed by 1 base and 4 bases, with 7 bases remaining between them. Germline-derived CDR1 and CDR2 are SQVTM and ANQGSEA. CDR3 amino acids: CSVEGSGTEAFF. CDR3 coding DNA: TGCAGCGTTGAAGGATCGGGCACTGAAGCTTTCTTT.

This clonotype was counted at least ten times. The chain links TRBV6-6 to TRBJ1-2, with D possibly TRBD1 on 5 matching bases. Deletions cut 2 bases from V and 5 bases from J, with 9 bases between. This CDR3 has 13 residues. In germline, CDR1 is MNHNY, CDR2 SVGAGI (reference sequence). For the CDR3, the DNA is TGTGCCAGCAGTTACGGGTCAGGGTATGGCTACACCTTC. Its protein is CASSYGSGYGYTF.

V is TRBV7-9 and J is TRBJ2-1; unclear D gene. The CDR3 loop spans 16 amino acids. The germline V gene encodes CDR1 SEHNR and CDR2 FQNEAQ (reference sequence). V lost 1 base and J lost 1, with 11 bases in between. Here the CDR3 reads CASSLEGVGSYNEQFF. CDR3 bases: TGTGCCAGCAGCTTAGAGGGTGTAGGATCCTACAATGAGCAGTTCTTC.

The rearrangement links TRBV20-1 to TRBJ2-3, with 12 positions matching TRBD2. This CDR3 has 16 amino acids. V lost 5 bases to trimming and J lost 2 bases; unmatched junction nucleotides: 8. The germline gives CDR1 DFQATT, CDR2 SNEGSKA (reference sequence). The chain's CDR3 is CSAHPGTSGYTDTQYF. The CDR3 nucleotides are TGCAGTGCTCACCCGGGGACTAGCGGGTACACAGATACGCAGTATTTT.

The chain joins TRBV7-2 to TRBJ2-1; 9 positions match TRBD1. The germline gives CDR1 SGHTA, CDR2 FQGNSA. V was pared by 1 base and J by 9 bases, with 10 bases of the junction left unmatched. The CDR3 totals 16 residues. CDR3 residues: CASSLVGGQGLVEQFF. In nucleotides, the CDR3 is TGTGCCAGCAGCTTAGTCGGAGGACAGGGGCTTGTTGAGCAGTTCTTC.

The count of this clonotype is one. This rearrangement joins TRBV24-1 to TRBJ2-1; D might be TRBD2 (7 bases). This CDR3 is 13 amino acids long. Germline V gene sequence: CDR1 KGHDR, CDR2 SFDVKD. Trimming pared 6 bases from V and 4 bases from J, leaving 9 bases between. CDR3 nucleotides: TGTGCCACCAGTAGCGGGACATACAATGAGCAGTTCTTC. Encoded protein: CATSSGTYNEQFF.

The V call is TRBV3-1, the J call TRBJ2-1; no firm D call. The CDR3 length is 19 residues. V lost 0 bases and J lost 5, with 23 bases in between. Germline V gene sequence: CDR1 LGHDT, CDR2 YNNKEL (reference sequence). The CDR3 sequence: CASSQDASAVVFPNNEQFF. The CDR3 nucleotides read TGTGCCAGCAGCCAAGATGCCTCCGCGGTGGTTTTTCCGAACAATGAGCAGTTCTTC.

The chain recombines TRBV6-2 or TRBV6-3 with TRBJ2-1; 8 positions agree with TRBD2. Germline lookup yields CDR1 MNHEY and CDR2 SVGEGT. V lost 2 bases, J lost 9 bases, and 15 bases stayed unmatched. The CDR3 extends over 17 amino acids. The DNA for the CDR3 is TGTGCCAGCAGTTACCCGAAAGCGGGAGACTATTCCGGTGAGCAGTTCTTC. Its protein product is CASSYPKAGDYSGEQFF.

The chain recombines TRBV7-7 with TRBJ1-1; 8 bases fit TRBD1. V dropped 5 bases and J dropped 3; count of bases not matched to a gene: 8. The CDR3 runs 15 residues. CDR1 is SSHAT and CDR2 is FNYEAQ in the germline V gene (reference sequence). The CDR3 nucleotides read TGTGCCAGCAGCCCCGCGGACAGGGAGGACACTGAAGCTTTCTTT. Residues: CASSPADREDTEAFF. Full variable domain (rest looked up from reference TRBV7-7 and TRBJ1-1): GAGVSQSPRYKVTKRGQDVTLRCDPISSHATLYWYQQALGQGPEFLTYFNYEAQPDKSGLPSDRFSAERPEGSISTLTIQRTEQRDSAMYRCASSPADREDTEAFFGQGTRLTVV.

This clonotype was seen a single time. Mismatch with germline at one junction end may stem from a read error. J is TRBJ2-3 and V is TRBV7-2; D is unclear. Germline V gene lookup returns CDR1 SGHTA and CDR2 FQGNSA. CDR3 length equals 13 residues. The chain's CDR3 is CASSDISTDTRYF. DNA of the CDR3: TGTGCCAGCAGCGACATTAGCACAGATACGCGGTATTTT.

This clonotype was observed a few times. The gene calls are TRBV7-9 and TRBJ2-5, with D perhaps TRBD1 (6 bases). This CDR3 region has 16 residues. Germline V gives CDR1 SEHNR, CDR2 FQNEAQ (reference sequence). Trimming stripped 9 bases from V and 0 bases from J, with 20 bases between. Here the CDR3 DNA reads TGTGCCAGTGGTCCCCGACAGGCAGACAACCAAGAGACCCAGTACTTC. Its protein product is CASGPRQADNQETQYF.